This TCR beta chain was sequenced for a study of T-cell memory formation after mild COVID-19 (dated by TCRdb to 2020 to 2023). Turning to the overall study: TCR sequence clusters from the two donors were found to be largely donor specific. In a couple of donors, T-cell clones that expanded and contracted after mild COVID-19 were followed by sequencing TCRalpha and TCRbeta repertoires longitudinally. Two young, previously healthy adult volunteers made up the cohort, one male and one female.

Instrument on record: Illumina NovaSeq 6000. cDNA libraries for TCRalpha and TCRbeta were prepared by 5'RACE using constant-segment primers, with sample barcodes and unique molecular identifiers added. RNA was extracted from every sample with Trizol reagent. The libraries were amplified in two PCR steps, and the second step added a second sample barcode and Illumina TruSeq adapters. Sequencing of the libraries was done on an Illumina NovaSeq, producing 2 x 150 bp paired-end reads. The authors processed their data as follows. Demultiplexing of reads and collapsing into UMI-guided consensus sequences were performed with migec v1.2.7. Using mixcr v2.1.11, the UMI consensuses were aligned to TRA and TRB V and J templates and assembled into clonotypes. Expanded or contracted clonotypes were those called significant by both edgeR and NoisET, with noise models trained on biological replicates. For edgeR calls, the cutoffs were a false discovery rate-adjusted p below 0.01 and a log2 fold-change threshold of 1. As an exploratory analysis of dynamics, PCA with hierarchical clustering was applied to max-normalized trajectories of the 1000 most abundant clonotypes. The CD4 or CD8 phenotype of responding clones was assigned using the separately sequenced CD4+ and CD8+ repertoires. TCRdb passed the public sequencing reads through fastp at Q25 and MiXCR, retaining productive beta sequences. Every entry covers one CDR3 protein and lists the most common genes and DNA from its rows. These V and J calls are TCRdb output, not the study's own analysis. The table for this sample lists 300,000 to 400,000 distinct CDR3 sequences; roughly an eighth of them were counted only once. The top ten clones comprise 22% of the sample.

Reading from cysteine to phenylalanine, the CDR3 counts 15 amino acids. Only the CDR3 DNA stays, 45 bases, in frame from base 1. As encoded in the germline V gene, CDR1 is MNHNS while CDR2 is SASEGT. The junction shows trimming of 7 bases on V and 0 bases on J, and the gene matches do not reach 5 bases of it. Ficoll-Paque density gradient centrifugation was used to isolate PBMCs. This clonotype has at least ten counts. Its antigen is currently not known. There are no base qualities to consult, and no much larger clone falls within one base. The full study reports these points: Contracting CD4+ clones appeared mostly in the CM and EM memory subsets, whereas CD8+ clones were enriched in EMRA. Some responding clones were detected in pre-infection memory, which suggested that pre-existing cross-reactive memory T cells had joined the SARS-CoV-2 response. The second-wave clones that peaked on day 37 were not confirmed to be SARS-CoV-2 specific. Clones that contracted from day 15 to 85 showed balanced CD4/CD8 phenotypes, whereas a second wave of clones that expanded from day 15 to 37 leaned towards CD4+. Only a couple of mild cases were covered by the study, and larger cohorts that include severe cases with pre-infection samples were considered necessary.

The sample was PBMCs or a T cell subset sorted from them (not recorded which). The chain couples TRBV6-1 to TRBJ2-2; 7 middle bases align to TRBD2. This TCR was recovered from a young man who had mild COVID-19 (a few samples of this study predate the infection). The sample titles of this study are shuffled in the database, so cell type and time point are left out; the donor was told from shared clones. The CDR3 reads as follows: CASTWDYANTGELFF. The DNA sequence is given as TGTGCCAGCACCTGGGACTACGCGAACACCGGGGAGCTGTTTTTT.